A single sample is the source of the 19 T cell receptor beta chains below, sequenced in a study of technical replicates of blood from several donors. Generated by immunoSEQ multiplex PCR, the TCRdb table keeps only in-frame clones and is missing some. The data show over 50,000 clones, around nine tenths seen once. Source material: PBMCs. These receptors were collected from a human donor in good health. Some clones in this sample may be carry-over from other donors' samples.

The rearrangement uses TRBV7-9 and TRBJ2-7, with 7 bases matching TRBD1. With 6 bases clipped from V and 1 base from J, the junction kept 6 bases outside the gene matches. Per germline, CDR1 SEHNR and CDR2 FQNEAQ (reference sequence). The CDR3 sequence is 14 residues long. The CDR3 DNA reads TGTGCCAGCAGAGCCACAGGGGAATCCTACGAGCAGTACTTC. Its protein product is CASRATGESYEQYF.

The chain links TRBV6-6 to TRBJ1-1, with D perhaps matching TRBD1 (5 bases). V was cut by 10 bases and J by 4 bases, with 22 bases left in between. CDR3 length equals 15 residues. Germline V gene lookup returns CDR1 MNHNY and CDR2 SVGAGI (reference sequence). The DNA of the CDR3 is TGTGCCATACACCCAGCGGGGGAAATGTTCACTGAAGCTTTCTTT. It translates to CAIHPAGEMFTEAFF.

V and J are TRBV5-1 and TRBJ2-7; D perhaps matches TRBD1 (6 bases). Trimming took off 3 bases at V and 5 bases at J, with 12 bases between the two ends. Germline V lookup: CDR1 SGHRS, CDR2 YFSETQ. CDR3 length equals 13 residues. Here the CDR3 DNA reads TGCGCCAGCAGCTGGGACATACGGGACGAGCAGTACTTC. It is translated as CASSWDIRDEQYF.

The chain couples TRBV19 to TRBJ1-4, with D tentatively TRBD1 (5 bases). Germline assignment: CDR1 LNHDA and CDR2 SQIVND (reference sequence). Trimming took 6 bases from V and 0 from J, leaving 11 bases between them. CDR3 length: 15 amino acids. CDR3 nucleotide sequence: TGTGCCAGTAGCAGGACATCCCCAACTAATGAAAAACTGTTTTTT. Encoded protein: CASSRTSPTNEKLFF.

The V call is TRBV5-1, the J call TRBJ2-1; D gene unclear. This CDR3 region has 14 residues. From germline, CDR1 is SGHRS and CDR2 YFSETQ. V was shortened by 0 bases and J by 8 bases, with 12 bases between the two germline ends. DNA of the CDR3: TGCGCCAGCAGCTTGGCCTACGGCGGAGATGAGCAGTTCTTC. It codes for CASSLAYGGDEQFF.

The chain recombines TRBV6-5 with TRBJ1-1, with a weak D call TRBD1 (6 bases). V lost 6 bases and J 6 bases, leaving 17 bases between the germline ends. CDR3 length: 14 residues. CDR1 and CDR2 from the germline V gene are MNHEY and SVGAGI. CDR3: CASSRPSGAPEAFF. In DNA, the CDR3 is TGTGCCAGCAGCCGTCCATCAGGGGCCCCTGAAGCTTTCTTT.

The rearrangement joins TRBV5-1 to TRBJ2-7; D perhaps matches TRBD2 (7 bases). The germline V gene has CDR1 SGHRS and CDR2 YFSETQ. This CDR3 has 13 amino acids. V was clipped by 2 bases and J by 6 bases, with 12 bases between them. In DNA, the CDR3 is TGCGCCAGCAGCTTTGCGGGGGCTCTCGAGCAGTACTTC. Translation gives CASSFAGALEQYF.

Here the CDR3 reads CASQSRRDTGELFF. The CDR3 DNA is TGTGCCAGCCAGAGCCGGCGGGACACCGGGGAGCTGTTTTTT. V is TRBV6-4 and J is TRBJ2-2, with D possibly TRBD2 on 5 matching bases. Germline CDR1 MRHNA, CDR2 SNTAGT. The CDR3 runs 14 residues. V was trimmed by 8 bases and J by 3 bases, leaving 13 bases between them.

V usage is TRBV19 and J usage is TRBJ2-6; D remains ambiguous. Trimming took 6 bases from V and 4 from J, leaving 10 bases between them. CDR1 is LNHDA and CDR2 is SQIVND in the germline V gene (reference sequence). This CDR3 comprises 14 residues. The CDR3 region has the DNA TGTGCCAGTAGGAGAGTTTCGGGGGCCAACGTCCTGACTTTC. Its translation is CASRRVSGANVLTF. Variable domain in full (rest from reference TRBV19 and TRBJ2-6): DGGITQSPKYLFRKEGQNVTLSCEQNLNHDAMYWYRQDPGQGLRLIYYSQIVNDFQKGDIAEGYSVSREKKESFPLTVTSAQKNPTAFYLCASRRVSGANVLTFGAGSRLTVL.

The rearrangement joins TRBV29-1 to TRBJ2-7; no reliable D call. V was clipped by 2 bases and J by 2 bases, with 4 bases between them. Germline V gene sequence: CDR1 SQVTM, CDR2 ANQGSEA. The CDR3 has 11 residues. CDR3 sequence reads: CSVESTYEQYF. CDR3 DNA: TGCAGCGTTGAAAGCACCTACGAGCAGTACTTC.

This clone was observed a single time. The V and J genes are TRBV19 and TRBJ1-1; TRBD1 aligns across 11 bases. Germline assignment: CDR1 LNHDA and CDR2 SQIVND (reference sequence). Trimming removed 5 bases from V and 6 bases from J; junction bases left unmatched: 8. The length of the CDR3 is 15 residues. CDR3 protein: CASSRRPGQGAEAFF. The CDR3 DNA reads TGTGCCAGTAGTCGCCGACCGGGACAGGGGGCTGAAGCTTTCTTT.

This chain connects TRBV19 to TRBJ2-1; the match to TRBD2 covers 13 bases. Germline lookup yields CDR1 LNHDA and CDR2 SQIVND (reference sequence). The trim removed 1 base at V and 7 bases at J, leaving 4 bases unmatched. The CDR3 is 16 residues long. DNA of the CDR3: TGTGCCAGTAGTATAGCTGGGACTAGCGGGACGAATGAGCAGTTCTTC. Translating gives CASSIAGTSGTNEQFF.

This clone showed up just a few times. This chain joins TRBV2 and TRBJ2-1, with D hard to call. V lost 3 bases, J lost 2 bases, and 14 bases lay in between. The CDR3 sequence is 16 residues long. From germline, CDR1 is SNHLY and CDR2 FYNNEI. The CDR3 sequence is CASSDPKTTAYNEQFF. The CDR3 DNA reads TGTGCCAGCAGTGACCCTAAAACCACAGCCTACAATGAGCAGTTCTTC.

The chain links TRBV11-2 to TRBJ2-4; 7 positions match TRBD2. Germline V gene data show CDR1 as SGHAT and CDR2 as FQNNGV. Unmatched junction bases numbered 7, after V lost 5 bases and J lost 3 bases. The CDR3 spans 15 residues. The chain's CDR3 is CASSTRGGVKNIQYF. The DNA for the CDR3 is TGTGCCAGCAGCACCCGGGGAGGGGTCAAAAACATTCAGTACTTC.

This rearrangement joins TRBV7-2 to TRBJ2-7, with 7 bases lining up with TRBD2. The CDR3 contains 14 residues. V gave up 3 bases and J gave up 3 bases; unmatched junction bases: 5. Per germline, CDR1 SGHTA and CDR2 FQGNSA. CDR3: CASSFGGGSYEQYF. The CDR3 DNA is TGTGCCAGCAGCTTCGGGGGAGGGAGCTACGAGCAGTACTTC. The complete variable domain, with remaining parts taken from reference TRBV7-2 and TRBJ2-7, reads GAGVSQSPSNKVTEKGKDVELRCDPISGHTALYWYRQSLGQGLEFLIYFQGNSAPDKSGLPSDRFSAERTGGSVSTLTIQRTQQEDSAVYLCASSFGGGSYEQYFGPGTRLTVT.

The chain uses TRBV7-2 and TRBJ1-4; a weak D match, TRBD1 (6 bases). The CDR3 consists of 14 residues. Trimming stripped 5 bases from V and 7 bases from J, with 14 bases between. Per the germline V gene, CDR1 is SGHTA and CDR2 is FQGNSA. CDR3 bases: TGTGCCAGCAGCCCTACAGGGTTAGGTGAAAAACTGTTTTTT. Residues: CASSPTGLGEKLFF.

The chain links TRBV18 to TRBJ2-5; D gene unclear. With 3 bases removed from V and 5 bases from J, the gap between germline ends came to 10 bases. CDR3 length: 13 amino acids. Germline V gene data show CDR1 as KGHSH and CDR2 as LQKENI. The CDR3 coding sequence is TGTGCCAGCTCACCTGACAACCTCGAGACCCAGTACTTC. It encodes CASSPDNLETQYF. Drawing the rest from reference TRBV18 and TRBJ2-5, the complete variable domain is NAGVMQNPRHLVRRRGQEARLRCSPMKGHSHVYWYRQLPEEGLKFMVYLQKENIIDESGMPKERFSAEFPKEGPSILRIQQVVRGDSAAYFCASSPDNLETQYFGPGTRLLVL.

The chain has TRBV5-1 and TRBJ2-6; possibly TRBD2 for D (7 bases). Germline CDR1 SGHRS, CDR2 YFSETQ. Trimming left V 5 bases short and J 0 bases short, with 15 bases between. This CDR3 is built from 17 residues. The CDR3 sequence: CASSVRGGDSGANVLTF. CDR3 nucleotide sequence: TGCGCCAGCAGTGTACGAGGGGGGGACTCTGGGGCCAACGTCCTGACTTTC.

The chain has TRBV19 and TRBJ2-2; possibly TRBD1 for D (7 bases). CDR3 size: 16 residues. The V end lost 4 bases, the J end lost 5 bases, and 17 bases lay between the germline ends. The V gene's germline CDR1 is LNHDA and CDR2 SQIVND (reference sequence). The CDR3 DNA reads TGTGCCAGTAGTAGCCGACAGGGCCGGGGGACCGGGGAGCTGTTTTTT. Encoded protein: CASSSRQGRGTGELFF.